This T cell receptor (beta chain) was captured in a study of follicular helper T cells after annual influenza vaccination (dated by TCRdb to the late 2010s). Describing the broader study: Blood was collected on days 0, 7 and 28 after each seasonal influenza vaccination. One week after vaccination, a second recruited cohort of about eleven subjects (Table S1) displayed a similar ICOS+CD38+ cTfh response. To study recall of cTfh clones, some subjects were followed through successive annual vaccinations in the 2013-2014, 2014-2015 and 2015-2016 seasons. Multi-year samples were available for six subjects, with four spanning two vaccination seasons and two spanning three seasons. The 2013-2014 samples were cryopreserved, while the 2015 samples were processed right after collection.

Findings and caveats that apply to the study as a whole: ICOS+CD38+ cTfh clonality correlated with the frequency of that population, and its change correlated with the change in circulating plasmablast frequency. A recurrent oligoclonal ICOS+CD38+ cTfh response containing tetramer and AIM influenza-specific clonotypes was recalled by successive annual vaccinations. Productive TCRB sequences were recovered from only about 10-23% of analyzed cells, so rare clonotypes could not be sampled. Day 7 ICOS+CD38+ clones were most often found later in ICOS-CD38- cTfh, suggesting that subset may serve as a memory reservoir.

Comments on this clone: Its antigen is still unknown. There are no base qualities to consult, and no much larger clone falls within one base.

The time point label corresponds to: 2015-2016 season, pre-vaccination. Seasonal inactivated influenza vaccine (Fluvarix) was administered to adults, and sorted blood CD4 subsets were tracked by TCRB sequencing before and after vaccination. To be eligible, subjects had to live in the community and must not have received influenza vaccine in the previous 6 months. Subjects were excluded for influenza vaccine contraindications, substance abuse, HIV/AIDS, active malignancy, immunomodulatory medication, or active illness such as respiratory infection. At each time point, roughly 35 to 110 mL of blood was collected. Non-naive CD4+CXCR5+PD-1+ cells were defined as circulating Tfh and were sorted into two fractions, ICOS+CD38+ and ICOS-CD38-. PBMC were isolated using Ficoll-Paque PLUS or SepMate separation. Cell subsets were sorted from PBMC on a BD FACS Aria before DNA extraction. The receptor library was made with the immunoSEQ multiplex PCR assay. Adaptive Biotechnologies carried out TCRB amplification, library preparation, sequencing and preliminary bioinformatics at Survey level resolution. For TCRB sequencing, genomic DNA from sorted cTfh populations was amplified by multiplex PCR. The original pipeline was this. Clonality was calculated in R as 1 minus normalized Shannon entropy, and the Gini index was calculated with the R package ineq. Overlap score was the summed counts of shared sequences divided by total counts of all sequences in both compared samples. The significance of shared clonotypes was tested with Fisher's exact test, assuming a theoretical repertoire of 10^7 TCRB sequences. TCRdb holds this immuneACCESS table with in-frame rearrangements only. Some clones are missing; in checked studies, unresolved V genes explain under half, and the rest has no known cause. The V and J calls and clone size come from that table; D and trimming were worked out from the DNA. This sample is represented by more than 8,000 clones; around four fifths of them were singletons. The ten largest make up 1.5% of the sample.

This specimen consisted of CXCR5+ CD38- circulating T follicular helper cells from blood, obtained on the day of influenza vaccination. What this sample's cell subset or site label stands for: circulating Tfh, non-naive CD4+CXCR5+PD-1+ (ICOS+CD38+ or ICOS-CD38-). The receptor was derived from an adult who received the influenza vaccine.

The sequenced DNA is TGTGCCAGCAGTGAACCCGGCGAGCGGAGGGCCTACAATGAGCAGTTCTTC. This codes for CASSEPGERRAYNEQFF. The V and J segments used are TRBV2 and TRBJ2-1; matching of 6 bases hints at TRBD2 as the D gene. The CDR3 runs 17 residues from the cysteine to the phenylalanine. The CDR3 DNA has 51 bases and is translated from base 1. The germline V gene gives CDR1 as SNHLY and CDR2 as FYNNEI. V and J are truncated by 2 bases and 2 bases respectively, leaving an intervening sequence of 16 bases.